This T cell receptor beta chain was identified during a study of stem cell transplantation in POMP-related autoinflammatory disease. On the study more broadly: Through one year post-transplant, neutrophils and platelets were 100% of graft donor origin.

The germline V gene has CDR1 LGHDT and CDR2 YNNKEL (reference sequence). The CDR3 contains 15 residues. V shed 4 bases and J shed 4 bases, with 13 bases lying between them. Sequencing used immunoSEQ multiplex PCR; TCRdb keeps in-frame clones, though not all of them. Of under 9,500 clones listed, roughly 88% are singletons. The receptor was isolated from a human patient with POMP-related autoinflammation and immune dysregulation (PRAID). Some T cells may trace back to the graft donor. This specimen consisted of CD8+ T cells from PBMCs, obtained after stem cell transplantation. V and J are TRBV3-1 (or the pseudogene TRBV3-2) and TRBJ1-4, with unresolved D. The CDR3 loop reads CASSLAGLDNEKLFF. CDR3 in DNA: TGTGCCAGCAGCCTTGCAGGCCTAGATAATGAAAAACTGTTTTTT.